A single sample gave rise to the 25 T cell receptor beta chains below, sequenced in a study of identical twins. In TCRdb, the 5' RACE reads were re-called with MiXCR into one record per CDR3 protein. The sample shows roughly 1,500,000 distinct CDR3 sequences, less than 35% of them seen only once. Sequencing input: cord blood. The source of these receptors is a newborn girl in good health.

This clonotype occurred a few times. This chain uses TRBV12-5 with TRBJ1-2; D may be TRBD1 (5 bases). CDR1 is LGHNT, CDR2 FRNRAP, per germline. CDR3 length: 13 amino acids. With 6 bases removed from V and 2 bases from J, the gap between germline ends came to 10 bases. The CDR3 loop is CASGLGTNYGYTF. CDR3 DNA sequence: TGTGCTAGTGGCCTGGGGACGAACTATGGCTACACCTTC.

This clonotype was observed a handful of times. A junction boundary mismatches the germline segment, possibly from a read error. The J gene is TRBJ1-6, the V gene TRBV20-1, with a possible D match to TRBD1 (5 bases). The CDR3 is 14 amino acids. CDR1 DFQATT and CDR2 SNEGSKA come from the germline V gene (reference sequence). The CDR3 reads CSARAQGLNSPPHF. CDR3 nucleotide sequence: TGCAGTGCTAGAGCGCAGGGCCTTAATTCACCCCCCCACTTT.

The gene calls are TRBV7-9 and TRBJ2-7; D is possibly TRBD1 (6 bases). Trimming stripped 3 bases from V and 7 bases from J, with 13 bases between. The CDR3 is made up of 13 amino acids. In germline, CDR1 is SEHNR, CDR2 FQNEAQ (reference sequence). The DNA for the CDR3 is TGTGCCAGCAGCTTCGACAGGTGGAATGAGCAGTACTTC. It encodes CASSFDRWNEQYF. Supplemented by reference TRBV7-9 and TRBJ2-7, the full variable domain reads DTGVSQNPRHKITKRGQNVTFRCDPISEHNRLYWYRQTLGQGPEFLTYFQNEAQLEKSRLLSDRFSAERPKGSFSTLEIQRTEQGDSAMYLCASSFDRWNEQYFGPGTRLTVT.

This clonotype was seen a handful of times. The chain has TRBV20-1 and TRBJ2-7, with D maybe TRBD2 (5 bases). Trimming left V 2 bases short and J 6 bases short, with 8 bases between. The CDR3 length is 11 residues. Germline-derived CDR1 and CDR2 are DFQATT and SNEGSKA (reference sequence). The CDR3 nucleotides read TGCAGTGCTAGAATAGGAGGCGAGCAGTACTTC. Its protein product is CSARIGGEQYF.

The J gene is TRBJ2-7, the V gene TRBV7-2; 9 bases fit TRBD1. The V gene's germline CDR1 is SGHTA and CDR2 FQGNSA. The CDR3 runs to 16 residues. V shed 3 bases and J 10 bases; nucleotides not matched to a gene: 16. The CDR3 reads CASSLMPGQGSPRQYF. CDR3 bases: TGTGCCAGCAGCTTGATGCCGGGACAGGGTTCCCCCCGACAGTACTTC.

This rearrangement joins TRBV6-1 to TRBJ1-5; D perhaps matches TRBD1 (6 bases). The V gene's germline CDR1 is MNHNS and CDR2 SASEGT. The CDR3 sequence is 13 residues long. V was clipped by 3 bases and J by 8 bases, with 11 bases between them. CDR3 region: CASSDRGRKPQHF. CDR3 coding DNA: TGTGCCAGCAGTGATCGGGGGCGAAAGCCCCAGCATTTT.

This clonotype showed up just a few times. The CDR3 nucleotides read TGTGCCAGCAGTTACGCGGGACAGTATGGCTACACCTTC. Its protein is CASSYAGQYGYTF. V is TRBV6-5 and J is TRBJ1-2; 7 nucleotides agree with TRBD1. CDR1 is MNHEY and CDR2 is SVGAGI in the germline V gene. This CDR3 contains 13 residues. V was clipped by 2 bases and J by 5 bases; unmatched bases: 2.

Note on this clonotype: This clone may be a read error of a much larger clone one base away. The chain joins TRBV27 to TRBJ2-1; D is unresolved. The CDR3 consists of 12 residues. CDR1 and CDR2 from the germline V gene are MNHEY and SMNVEV (reference sequence). CDR3 sequence: CASGLSSGEQFF. The CDR3 DNA follows: TGTGCCAGCGGTTTATCATCAGGAGAGCAGTTCTTC.

This clonotype has more than one count but fewer than ten. V is TRBV30 and J is TRBJ2-7; perhaps TRBD2 as D (5 bases). The CDR3 extends over 14 amino acids. V was clipped by 0 bases and J by 3 bases, with 12 bases between them. Germline CDR1 and CDR2: GTSNPN and SVGIG (reference sequence). The CDR3 nucleotides are TGTGCCTGGAGTGTGTCTTCCGGGGTCTACGAGCAGTACTTC. Amino acid sequence: CAWSVSSGVYEQYF.

The chain couples TRBV3-1 to TRBJ2-7; 8 bases align to TRBD2. V dropped 3 bases and J dropped 2; count of bases not matched to a gene: 9. Per the germline V gene, CDR1 is LGHDT and CDR2 is YNNKEL (reference sequence). CDR3 size: 16 residues. CDR3: CASSQISWTSTYEQYF. CDR3 sequence (DNA): TGTGCCAGCAGCCAGATATCCTGGACTAGCACCTACGAGCAGTACTTC.

The chain links TRBV5-4 to TRBJ2-7, with 9 bases lining up with TRBD1. The CDR3 contains 14 residues. CDR1 and CDR2 (germline): SGHNT, YYREEE (reference sequence). V lost 3 bases to trimming and J lost 6 bases; unmatched junction nucleotides: 7. The CDR3 sequence: CASSSRGQGFEQYF. The CDR3, as DNA: TGTGCCAGCAGCTCAAGGGGACAGGGCTTCGAGCAGTACTTC.

This clonotype showed up just a few times. The V call is TRBV4-2, the J call TRBJ2-1, with D possibly matching TRBD2 (7 bases). CDR3 size: 16 residues. Germline loops: CDR1 LGHNA, CDR2 YNFKEQ. V was trimmed by 2 bases and J by 6 bases, leaving 17 bases between them. CDR3 nucleotides: TGTGCCAGCAGCCAATGGAGGGGGGGCCAGGTCAATGAGCAGTTCTTC. Encoded protein: CASSQWRGGQVNEQFF.

This clonotype was observed a handful of times. The rearrangement links TRBV6-2 or TRBV6-3 to TRBJ2-7, with 10 bases identical to TRBD2. The germline V gene encodes CDR1 MNHEY and CDR2 SVGEGT. The junction had 5 bases not matched to a gene; V was cut back by 4 bases and J by 2 bases. This CDR3 spans 15 amino acids. In nucleotides, the CDR3 is TGTGCCAGCAGTTCCGGACTAGCGGCCACCTACGAGCAGTACTTC. Amino acids: CASSSGLAATYEQYF.

The chain is built from TRBV4-1 and TRBJ2-1; the match to TRBD2 covers 8 bases. CDR3 length equals 16 residues. V trimming: 0 bases; J trimming: 7 bases; junction bases outside the gene matches: 8. The germline V gene encodes CDR1 MGHRA and CDR2 YSYEKL. The CDR3 here is CASSQDRCGGSNEQFF. For the CDR3, the DNA is TGCGCCAGCAGCCAAGATCGTTGCGGGGGGTCGAATGAGCAGTTCTTC.

The rearrangement links TRBV20-1 to TRBJ2-7, with D possibly TRBD2 on 5 matching bases. Germline V gene sequence: CDR1 DFQATT, CDR2 SNEGSKA (reference sequence). The CDR3 sequence is 17 residues long. Trimming took 6 bases from V and 7 from J, leaving 31 bases between them. This CDR3 reads CSAAALTPARPYNEQYF. The DNA for the CDR3 is TGCAGTGCAGCGGCACTAACTCCCGCCCGTCCCTACAATGAGCAGTACTTC.

This clonotype was observed many times. V usage is TRBV4-2 and J usage is TRBJ1-2; D gene ambiguous. From germline, CDR1 is LGHNA and CDR2 YNFKEQ. Deletions cut 0 bases from V and 4 bases from J, with 9 bases between. This CDR3 is built from 14 residues. The CDR3 nucleotides read TGTGCCAGCAGCCAAGATAGCAGGTCCTATGGCTACACCTTC. This encodes CASSQDSRSYGYTF.

This clonotype has only a few counts. The V and J genes are TRBV6-6 and TRBJ1-5; tentatively, D is TRBD1 (5 bases). The CDR3 extends over 16 amino acids. Germline CDR1 reads MNHNY; CDR2 reads SVGAGI (reference sequence). V lost 2 bases to trimming and J lost 7 bases, with 18 bases between them. CDR3 sequence reads: CASSYRILRGGQPQHF. The CDR3, as DNA: TGTGCCAGCAGTTACCGCATTCTAAGGGGTGGACAGCCCCAGCATTTT.

The rearrangement uses TRBV4-2 and TRBJ2-3; no reliable D call. V lost 1 base and J 5 bases, leaving 13 bases between the germline ends. The CDR3 length is 15 residues. CDR1 and CDR2 (germline): LGHNA, YNFKEQ. The CDR3 sequence is CASSQGDSRIDTQYF. The DNA of the CDR3 is TGTGCCAGCAGCCAAGGCGATAGCAGGATAGATACGCAGTATTTT.

This rearrangement joins TRBV4-2 to TRBJ2-7, with TRBD1 as a possible D gene (6 bases). V shed 4 bases and J shed 3 bases, with 16 bases lying between them. Germline CDR1 and CDR2: LGHNA and YNFKEQ. The CDR3 covers 15 residues. The DNA of the CDR3 is TGTGCCAGCAGCCGCCGGGACAACCATTTCTACGAGCAGTACTTC. Its translation: CASSRRDNHFYEQYF.

The CDR3 DNA is TGTGCCAGCAGCCCCCGTTTCGCGGGACAACAAGAGACCCAGTACTTC. This codes for CASSPRFAGQQETQYF. V and J are TRBV11-2 and TRBJ2-5, with D perhaps TRBD1 or TRBD2 (6 bases each). Germline assignment: CDR1 SGHAT and CDR2 FQNNGV. Trimming removed 5 bases from V and 2 bases from J, with 18 bases in between. The CDR3 consists of 16 residues.

This clonotype was detected only a few times. The rearrangement uses TRBV24-1 and TRBJ2-5; D remains unclear. Per germline, CDR1 KGHDR and CDR2 SFDVKD. Between the trimmed V and J ends, which lost 9 bases and 5 bases, there was a span of 15 bases. The CDR3 totals 13 residues. Here the CDR3 DNA reads TGTGCCACCCCTAGAGTCGAGGAGGAGACCCAGTACTTC. Amino acids: CATPRVEEETQYF.

This clonotype has just a few counts. Just one base apart from a much larger clone, this may be a read error. The V gene is TRBV5-1, the J gene TRBJ2-7; TRBD2 agrees at 11 bases. The germline gives CDR1 SGHRS, CDR2 YFSETQ. J was trimmed by 7 bases and V by 1 base; bases with no gene match: 7. This CDR3 has 15 amino acids. This CDR3 is CASSLTSGSSNEQYF. The CDR3 DNA is TGCGCCAGCAGCTTGACTAGCGGGAGCTCCAATGAGCAGTACTTC.

In this sample, this clonotype turned up a few times. V and J are TRBV11-2 and TRBJ2-1; 10 bases are shared with TRBD2. Per germline, CDR1 SGHAT and CDR2 FQNNGV. The V segment lost 0 bases and the J segment 6 bases; nucleotides outside the gene matches: 5. The CDR3 totals 16 residues. The CDR3 coding sequence is TGTGCCAGCAGCTTAGAACCGGGACTAGCGACCAATGAGCAGTTCTTC. Translating it yields CASSLEPGLATNEQFF.

The chain is built from TRBV20-1 and TRBJ2-2; D remains ambiguous. Trimming removed 4 bases at V and 1 base at J, with 4 bases between. Germline loops: CDR1 DFQATT, CDR2 SNEGSKA (reference sequence). This CDR3 spans 12 amino acids. For the CDR3, the DNA is TGCAGTGCTACTAGGAACACCGGGGAGCTGTTTTTT. It codes for CSATRNTGELFF.

The rearrangement links TRBV2 to TRBJ2-1, with 10 bases that match TRBD1. Germline CDR1 and CDR2: SNHLY and FYNNEI. This CDR3 spans 15 amino acids. V was pared by 5 bases and J by 4 bases, with 5 bases of the junction left unmatched. This chain's CDR3 is CASSRDRGQYNEQFF. CDR3 DNA sequence: TGTGCCAGCAGTCGTGACAGGGGGCAATACAATGAGCAGTTCTTC.